The clone carrying this T cell receptor beta chain showed up many times. Its antigen is not known. Germline CDR1 is DFQATT and CDR2 is SNEGSKA (reference sequence). CDR3 length: 12 amino acids. The germline V and J ends were trimmed by 5 bases and 6 bases, with 14 bases remaining between them. This sample stems from a study of CD8 T cells in ankylosing spondylitis. Overall study results and limits: The study identified a TCR beta motif of roughly eight highly homologous variants that appeared characteristic of ankylosing spondylitis blood. Disease-linked clones were reportedly significantly enriched in matched ankylosing spondylitis synovial fluid. Some motif variants had been reported before (in reactive arthritis synovial fluid and blood).

TCRdb independently ran MiXCR on the 5' RACE reads; one entry per CDR3 protein. This repertoire shows 150,000 to 200,000 distinct CDR3 sequences, 10% to 15% found once; its top ten account for approximately 11%. The V and J genes are TRBV20-1 and TRBJ2-7; D gene unclear. This sequence originates from a female donor with ankylosing spondylitis or in good health (not recorded which). The sequencing sample was made of blood, either unsorted or a sorted T cell fraction (not recorded which). The CDR3 protein is CSAGDAGLEQYF. In DNA, the CDR3 is TGCAGTGCTGGGGATGCTGGCCTCGAGCAGTACTTC.